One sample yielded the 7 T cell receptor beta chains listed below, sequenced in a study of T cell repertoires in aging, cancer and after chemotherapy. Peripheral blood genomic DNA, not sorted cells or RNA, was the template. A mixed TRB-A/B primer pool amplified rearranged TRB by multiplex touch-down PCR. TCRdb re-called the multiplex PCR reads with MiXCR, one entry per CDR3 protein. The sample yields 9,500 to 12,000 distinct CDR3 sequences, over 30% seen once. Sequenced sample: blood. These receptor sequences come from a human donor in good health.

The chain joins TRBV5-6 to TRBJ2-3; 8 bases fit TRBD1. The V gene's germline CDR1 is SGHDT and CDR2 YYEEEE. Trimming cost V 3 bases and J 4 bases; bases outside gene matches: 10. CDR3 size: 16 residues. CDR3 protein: CASSSPGQGGADTQYF. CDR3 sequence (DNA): TGTGCCAGCAGCTCACCCGGACAGGGAGGTGCAGATACGCAGTATTTT.

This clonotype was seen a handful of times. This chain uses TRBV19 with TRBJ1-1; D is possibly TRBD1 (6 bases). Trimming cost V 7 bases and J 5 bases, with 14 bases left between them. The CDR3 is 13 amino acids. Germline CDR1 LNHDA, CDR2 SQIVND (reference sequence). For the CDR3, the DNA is TGTGCCAGTACAAGGGGGAGCAGGACTGAAGCTTTCTTT. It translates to CASTRGSRTEAFF.

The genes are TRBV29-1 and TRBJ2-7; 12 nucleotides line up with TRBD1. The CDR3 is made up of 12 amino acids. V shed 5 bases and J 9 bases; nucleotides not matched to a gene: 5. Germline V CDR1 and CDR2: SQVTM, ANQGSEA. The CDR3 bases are TGCAGCGTTACCGGGACAGGGGGCCGGCAGTACTTC. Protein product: CSVTGTGGRQYF.

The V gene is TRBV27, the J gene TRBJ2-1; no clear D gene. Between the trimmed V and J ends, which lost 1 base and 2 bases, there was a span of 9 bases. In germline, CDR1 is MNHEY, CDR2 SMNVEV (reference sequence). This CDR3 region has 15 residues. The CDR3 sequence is CASSLLNRPYNEQFF. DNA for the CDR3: TGTGCCAGCAGTTTATTGAACAGACCCTACAATGAGCAGTTCTTC.

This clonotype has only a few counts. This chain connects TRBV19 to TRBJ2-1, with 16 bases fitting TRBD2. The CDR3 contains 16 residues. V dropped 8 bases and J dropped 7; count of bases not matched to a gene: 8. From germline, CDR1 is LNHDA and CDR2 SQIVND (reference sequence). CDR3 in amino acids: CASSGLAGGPENEQFF. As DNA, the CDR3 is TGTGCCAGTTCGGGACTAGCGGGAGGGCCAGAGAATGAGCAGTTCTTC. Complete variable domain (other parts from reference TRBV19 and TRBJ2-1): DGGITQSPKYLFRKEGQNVTLSCEQNLNHDAMYWYRQDPGQGLRLIYYSQIVNDFQKGDIAEGYSVSREKKESFPLTVTSAQKNPTAFYLCASSGLAGGPENEQFFGPGTRLTVL.

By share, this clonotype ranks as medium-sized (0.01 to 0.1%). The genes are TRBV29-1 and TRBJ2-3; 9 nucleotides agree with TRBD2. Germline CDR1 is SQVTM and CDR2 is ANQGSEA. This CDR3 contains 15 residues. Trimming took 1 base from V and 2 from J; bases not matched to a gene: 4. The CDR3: CSVEGAGGPTDTQYF. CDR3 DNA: TGCAGCGTTGAAGGGGCGGGAGGGCCCACAGATACGCAGTATTTT.

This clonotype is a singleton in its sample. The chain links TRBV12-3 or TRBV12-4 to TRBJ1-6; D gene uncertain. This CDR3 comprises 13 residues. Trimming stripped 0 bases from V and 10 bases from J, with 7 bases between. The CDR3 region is CASSLAPRSPLHF. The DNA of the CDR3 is TGTGCCAGCAGTTTAGCCCCGCGGTCACCCCTCCACTTT.